A single sample is the source of the 2 T cell receptor beta chains below, sequenced in a study of blood T cell repertoires in COVID-19 (TCRdb year 2020). Libraries were built with the immunoSEQ multiplex PCR assay. TCRdb's version of the immuneACCESS table is confined to in-frame rearrangements and falls short of the full clone set. An unresolved V gene accounts for under half of the shortfall where checked; the remainder is of unknown origin. The sample includes tens of thousands of clones, with 82% observed a single time. Jointly, the top ten make up around 4.1% of the sample. The sample taken for sequencing was peripheral blood. The receptors were gathered from a woman in her fifties or sixties with acute or convalescent COVID-19.

V and J are TRBV19 and TRBJ1-6; D is undetermined. Per the germline V gene, CDR1 is LNHDA and CDR2 is SQIVND (reference sequence). The CDR3 length is 13 residues. V was clipped by 8 bases and J by 2 bases, with 7 bases between them. CDR3 residues: CASSRAYNSPLHF. The CDR3 bases are TGTGCCAGTTCCCGGGCCTATAATTCACCCCTCCACTTT.

The chain links TRBV5-1 to TRBJ2-2; 10 bases align to TRBD2. Germline-derived CDR1 and CDR2 are SGHRS and YFSETQ. The CDR3 is 18 residues long. V shed 2 bases, J shed 0 bases, and the junction held 7 bases outside the gene matches. The DNA for the CDR3 is TGCGCCAGCAGCTTCGGACTAGCGGAAAACCCGAACACCGGGGAGCTGTTTTTT. This encodes CASSFGLAENPNTGELFF.